These T cell receptor beta chains were read from a single sample in a study of human T cells and chemical hapten exposure. TCRdb re-called the RACE reads with MiXCR, one entry per CDR3 protein. The repertoire holds about 350,000 distinct CDR3 sequences, more than 5% seen once, with 5% to 6% in the top ten. Sequencing was performed on whole blood, taken in connection with sensitization to the hapten diphenylcyclopropenone (DPC). The receptors here all came from a young woman with alopecia areata. Some clones in this sample may be carry-over from other donors' samples. Both conserved end residues are part of each CDR3.

v_gene	j_gene	CDR3aa
TRBV6-5	TRBJ1-3	CASSYAQGGGNTIYF
TRBV4-2	TRBJ1-6	CASSPIDRQTNSPLHF
TRBV2	TRBJ1-3	CASSSDRATGNTIYF
TRBV18	TRBJ1-1	CASSPLNRALMNTEAFF
TRBV27	TRBJ2-1	CASSPTQRGNEQFF
TRBV5-1	TRBJ2-7	CASSPAPGQGYEQYF
TRBV4-2	TRBJ1-1	CASSQDRAVTEAFF
TRBV20-1	TRBJ2-2	CSARDPGKNTGELFF
TRBV12-3/TRBV12-4	TRBJ1-2	CASNKGGGYGYTF
TRBV14	TRBJ1-4	CASSQGFLEKLFF
TRBV20-1	TRBJ1-2	CSARVIHGYTF
TRBV27	TRBJ1-5	CASSPTGDRLLPQHF
TRBV5-1	TRBJ2-4	CASSPQGAPNIQYF
TRBV2	TRBJ2-7	CASSEGLDGGYEQYF
TRBV7-7	TRBJ2-1	CASSRLAGETNEQFF